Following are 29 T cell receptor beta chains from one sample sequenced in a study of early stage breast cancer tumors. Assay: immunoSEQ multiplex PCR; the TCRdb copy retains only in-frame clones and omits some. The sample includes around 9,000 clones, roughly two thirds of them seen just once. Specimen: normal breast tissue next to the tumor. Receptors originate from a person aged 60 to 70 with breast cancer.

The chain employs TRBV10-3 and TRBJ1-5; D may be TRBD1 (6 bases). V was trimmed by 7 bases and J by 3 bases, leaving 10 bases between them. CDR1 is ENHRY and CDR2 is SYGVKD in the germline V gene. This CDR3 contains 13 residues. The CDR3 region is CAINRDDNQPQHF. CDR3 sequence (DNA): TGTGCCATCAACAGGGACGACAATCAGCCCCAGCATTTT.

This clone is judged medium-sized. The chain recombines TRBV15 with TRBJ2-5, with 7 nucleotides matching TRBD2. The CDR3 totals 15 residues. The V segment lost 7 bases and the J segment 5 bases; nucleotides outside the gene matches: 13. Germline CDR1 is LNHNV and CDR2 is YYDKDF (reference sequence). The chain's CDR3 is CATTQGAGEVETQYF. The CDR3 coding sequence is TGTGCCACCACTCAAGGGGCGGGAGAGGTGGAGACCCAGTACTTC.

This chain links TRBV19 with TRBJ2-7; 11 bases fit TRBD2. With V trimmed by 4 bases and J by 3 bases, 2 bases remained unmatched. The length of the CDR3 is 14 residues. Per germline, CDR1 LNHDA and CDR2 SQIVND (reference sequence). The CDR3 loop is CASSTGTSGYEQYF. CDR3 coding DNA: TGTGCCAGTAGTACCGGGACTAGCGGCTACGAGCAGTACTTC.

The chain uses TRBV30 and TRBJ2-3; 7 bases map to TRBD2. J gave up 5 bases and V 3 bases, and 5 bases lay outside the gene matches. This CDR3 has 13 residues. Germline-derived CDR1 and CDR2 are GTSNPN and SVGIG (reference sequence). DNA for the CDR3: TGTGCCTGGAGCAGAGGGGAGGGAGATACGCAGTATTTT. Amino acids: CAWSRGEGDTQYF.

The CDR3: CASSESSGLGYGYTF. In DNA, the CDR3 is TGCGCCAGCAGTGAGTCTAGTGGGCTTGGCTATGGCTACACCTTC. This chain uses TRBV10-2 with TRBJ1-2; D gene ambiguous. Germline loops: CDR1 WSHSY, CDR2 SAAADI. V lost 0 bases and J 4 bases, leaving 12 bases between the germline ends. CDR3 length: 15 residues.

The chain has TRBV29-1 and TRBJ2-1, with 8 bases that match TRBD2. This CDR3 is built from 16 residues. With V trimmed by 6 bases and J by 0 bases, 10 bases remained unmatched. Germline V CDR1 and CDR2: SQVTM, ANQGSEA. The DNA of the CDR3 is TGCAGCGTCCGGGGGGGCGTGGCGAGCTCCTACAATGAGCAGTTCTTC. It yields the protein CSVRGGVASSYNEQFF.

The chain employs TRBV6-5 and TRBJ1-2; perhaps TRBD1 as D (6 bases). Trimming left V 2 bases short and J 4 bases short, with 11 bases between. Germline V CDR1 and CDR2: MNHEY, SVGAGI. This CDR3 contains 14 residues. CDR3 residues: CASSYTTGSYGYTF. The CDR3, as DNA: TGTGCCAGCAGTTACACTACAGGGAGCTATGGCTACACCTTC.

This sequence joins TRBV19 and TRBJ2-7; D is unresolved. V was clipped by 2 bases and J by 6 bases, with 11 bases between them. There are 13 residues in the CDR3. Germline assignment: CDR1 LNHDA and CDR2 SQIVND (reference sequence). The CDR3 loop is CASSISLGSEQYF. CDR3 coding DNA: TGTGCCAGTAGTATAAGTTTGGGCTCCGAGCAGTACTTC.

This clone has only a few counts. This chain's CDR3 is CASSVWGEQPQHF. CDR3 DNA sequence: TGTGCCAGCAGCGTATGGGGGGAGCAGCCCCAGCATTTT. V gene TRBV9 combines with J gene TRBJ1-5; perhaps TRBD1 as D (5 bases). CDR1 and CDR2 (germline): SGDLS, YYNGEE. The CDR3 runs 13 residues. The V end lost 1 base, the J end lost 7 bases, and 9 bases lay between the germline ends.

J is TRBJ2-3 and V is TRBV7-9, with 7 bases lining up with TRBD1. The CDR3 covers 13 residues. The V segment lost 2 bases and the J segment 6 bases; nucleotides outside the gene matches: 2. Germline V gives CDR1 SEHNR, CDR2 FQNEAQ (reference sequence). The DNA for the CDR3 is TGTGCCAGCAGCTTACTGACAGGGGATACGCAGTATTTT. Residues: CASSLLTGDTQYF.

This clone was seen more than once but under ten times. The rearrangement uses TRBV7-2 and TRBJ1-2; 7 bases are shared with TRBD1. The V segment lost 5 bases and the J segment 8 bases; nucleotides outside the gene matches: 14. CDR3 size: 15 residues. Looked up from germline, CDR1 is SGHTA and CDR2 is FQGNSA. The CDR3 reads CASSNRQGGSGGYTF. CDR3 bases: TGTGCCAGCAGCAACCGACAGGGCGGATCGGGGGGCTACACCTTC.

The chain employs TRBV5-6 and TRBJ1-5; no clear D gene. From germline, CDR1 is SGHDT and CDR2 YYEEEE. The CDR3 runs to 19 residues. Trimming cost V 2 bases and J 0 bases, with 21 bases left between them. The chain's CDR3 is CASSFSTTDKFYSNQPQHF. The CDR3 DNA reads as TGTGCCAGCAGCTTCTCGACGACCGACAAATTTTATAGCAATCAGCCCCAGCATTTT. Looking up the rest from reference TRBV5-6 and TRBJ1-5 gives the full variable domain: DAGVTQSPTHLIKTRGQQVTLRCSPKSGHDTVSWYQQALGQGPQFIFQYYEEEERQRGNFPDRFSGHQFPNYSSELNVNALLLGDSALYLCASSFSTTDKFYSNQPQHFGDGTRLSIL.

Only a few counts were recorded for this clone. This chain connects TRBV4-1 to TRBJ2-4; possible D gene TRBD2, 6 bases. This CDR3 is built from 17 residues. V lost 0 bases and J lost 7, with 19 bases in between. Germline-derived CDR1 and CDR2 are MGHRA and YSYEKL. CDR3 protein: CASSQDGLQAAGNIQYF. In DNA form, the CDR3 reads TGCGCCAGCAGCCAAGACGGGCTGCAGGCCGCGGGGAACATTCAGTACTTC.

The CDR3 reads CASSLAHRGYTEAFF. The CDR3 DNA sequence: TGTGCCAGCAGCTTGGCCCACAGGGGGTACACTGAAGCTTTCTTT. The rearrangement links TRBV5-8 to TRBJ1-1, with 8 bases that match TRBD1. The CDR3 is 15 residues long. The junction had 4 bases not matched to a gene; V was cut back by 0 bases and J by 3 bases. The germline CDR1 and CDR2 sequences are SGHTS and YDEGEE.

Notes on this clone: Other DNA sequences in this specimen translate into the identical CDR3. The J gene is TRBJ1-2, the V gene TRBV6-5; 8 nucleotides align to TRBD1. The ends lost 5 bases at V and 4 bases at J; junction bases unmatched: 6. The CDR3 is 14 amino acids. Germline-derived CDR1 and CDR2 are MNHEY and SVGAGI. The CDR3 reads CASSPDRGSYGYTF. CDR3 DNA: TGTGCCAGCAGTCCAGACAGGGGTTCCTATGGCTACACCTTC.

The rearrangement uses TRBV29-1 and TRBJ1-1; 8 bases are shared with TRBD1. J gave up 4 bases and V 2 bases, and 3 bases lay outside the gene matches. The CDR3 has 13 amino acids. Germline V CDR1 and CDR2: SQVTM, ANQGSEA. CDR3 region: CSVEQGAATEAFF. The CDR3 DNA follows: TGCAGCGTTGAACAGGGGGCAGCCACTGAAGCTTTCTTT.

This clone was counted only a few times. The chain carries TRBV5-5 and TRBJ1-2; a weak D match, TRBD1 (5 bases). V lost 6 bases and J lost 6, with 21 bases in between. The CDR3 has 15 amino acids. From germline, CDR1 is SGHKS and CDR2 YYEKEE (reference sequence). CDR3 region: CASTQTTGPSHGYTF. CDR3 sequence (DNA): TGTGCCAGCACTCAAACCACAGGCCCCAGCCATGGCTACACCTTC. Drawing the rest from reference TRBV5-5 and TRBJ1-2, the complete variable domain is DAGVTQSPTHLIKTRGQQVTLRCSPISGHKSVSWYQQVLGQGPQFIFQYYEKEERGRGNFPDRFSARQFPNYSSELNVNALLLGDSALYLCASTQTTGPSHGYTFGSGTRLTVV.

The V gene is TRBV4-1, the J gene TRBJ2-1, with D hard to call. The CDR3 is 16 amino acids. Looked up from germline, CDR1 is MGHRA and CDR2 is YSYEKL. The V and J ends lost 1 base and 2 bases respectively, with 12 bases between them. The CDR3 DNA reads TGCGCCAGCAGCCAAGTAAACATCGTGGCCTACAATGAGCAGTTCTTC. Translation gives CASSQVNIVAYNEQFF.

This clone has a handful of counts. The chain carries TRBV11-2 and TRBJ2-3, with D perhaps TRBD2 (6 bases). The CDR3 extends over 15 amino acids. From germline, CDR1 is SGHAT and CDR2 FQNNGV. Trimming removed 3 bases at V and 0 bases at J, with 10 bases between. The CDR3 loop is CASSFWGDSTDTQYF. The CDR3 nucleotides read TGTGCCAGCAGCTTTTGGGGGGATAGCACAGATACGCAGTATTTT.

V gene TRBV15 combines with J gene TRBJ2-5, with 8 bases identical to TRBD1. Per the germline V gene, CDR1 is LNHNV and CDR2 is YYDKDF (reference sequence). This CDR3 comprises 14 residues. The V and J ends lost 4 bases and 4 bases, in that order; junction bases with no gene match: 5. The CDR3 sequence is CATSINRGRETQYF. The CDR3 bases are TGTGCCACCAGCATAAACAGGGGGAGAGAGACCCAGTACTTC.

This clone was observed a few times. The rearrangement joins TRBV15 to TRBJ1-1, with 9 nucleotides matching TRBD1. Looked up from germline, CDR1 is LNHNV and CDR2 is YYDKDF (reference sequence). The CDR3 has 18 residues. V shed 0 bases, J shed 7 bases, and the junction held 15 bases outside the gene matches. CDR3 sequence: CATSRESPTGGKRNEAFF. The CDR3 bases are TGTGCCACCAGCAGAGAATCACCGACAGGGGGGAAGAGGAATGAAGCTTTCTTT.

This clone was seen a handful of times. CDR3 sequence: CASSLRGKGAGELFF. The CDR3 nucleotides read TGTGCCAGCAGCTTAAGAGGGAAGGGCGCCGGGGAGCTGTTTTTT. This chain connects TRBV7-9 to TRBJ2-2; TRBD2 is a possible D gene (5 bases). Between the trimmed V and J ends, which lost 2 bases and 6 bases, there was a span of 13 bases. From germline, CDR1 is SEHNR and CDR2 FQNEAQ (reference sequence). The CDR3 consists of 15 residues.

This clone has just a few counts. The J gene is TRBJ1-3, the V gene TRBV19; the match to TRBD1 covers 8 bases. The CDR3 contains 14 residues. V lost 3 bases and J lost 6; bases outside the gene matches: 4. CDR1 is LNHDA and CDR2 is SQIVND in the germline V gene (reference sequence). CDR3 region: CASSIGQGANTIYF. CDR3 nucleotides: TGTGCCAGTAGTATCGGTCAGGGGGCAAACACCATATATTTT.

The CDR3 is CASSSLAGGSTDTQYF. The CDR3 DNA follows: TGTGCCAGCAGTTCCCTAGCGGGAGGGAGCACAGATACGCAGTATTTT. V gene TRBV6-5 combines with J gene TRBJ2-3, with 12 bases fitting TRBD2. This CDR3 is built from 16 residues. The V gene end was trimmed by 4 bases and the J gene end by 0 bases; junction bases not matched to a gene: 2. CDR1 is MNHEY, CDR2 SVGAGI, per germline.

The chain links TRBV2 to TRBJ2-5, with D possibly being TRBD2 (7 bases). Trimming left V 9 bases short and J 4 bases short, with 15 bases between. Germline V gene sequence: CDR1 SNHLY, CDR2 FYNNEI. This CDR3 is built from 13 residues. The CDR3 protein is CARGRGSGETQYF. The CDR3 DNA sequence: TGTGCCAGAGGGAGGGGGTCGGGAGAGACCCAGTACTTC.

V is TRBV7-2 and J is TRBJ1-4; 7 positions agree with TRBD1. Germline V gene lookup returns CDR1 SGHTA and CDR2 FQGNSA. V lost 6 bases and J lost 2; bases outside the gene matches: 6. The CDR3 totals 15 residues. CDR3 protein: CASRQDRLTNEKLFF. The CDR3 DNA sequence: TGTGCCAGCAGACAGGACAGGCTGACTAATGAAAAACTGTTTTTT.

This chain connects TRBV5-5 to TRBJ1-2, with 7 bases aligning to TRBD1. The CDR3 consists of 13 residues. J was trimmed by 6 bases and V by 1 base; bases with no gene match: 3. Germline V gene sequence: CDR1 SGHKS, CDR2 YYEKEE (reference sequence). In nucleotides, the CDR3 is TGTGCCAGCAGCTTGCTAGGGGGCAATGGCTACACCTTC. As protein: CASSLLGGNGYTF.

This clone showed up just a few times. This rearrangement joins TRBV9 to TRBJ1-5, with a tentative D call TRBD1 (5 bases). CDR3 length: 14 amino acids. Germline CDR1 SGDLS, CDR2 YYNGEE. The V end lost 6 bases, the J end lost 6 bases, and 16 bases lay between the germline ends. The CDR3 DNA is TGTGCCAGCACCCACAGCAGGGAGGGTCAGCCCCAGCATTTT. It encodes CASTHSREGQPQHF.

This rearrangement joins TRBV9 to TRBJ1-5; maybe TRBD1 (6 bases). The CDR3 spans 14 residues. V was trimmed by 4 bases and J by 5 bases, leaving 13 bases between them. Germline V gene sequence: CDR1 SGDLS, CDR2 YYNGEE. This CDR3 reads CASSQGTRDQPQHF. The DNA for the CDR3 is TGTGCCAGCAGCCAGGGGACTAGGGATCAGCCCCAGCATTTT.